Each of the 9 T cell receptor beta chains below was sequenced from the same sample in a study of OX40 agonist ivuxolimab in advanced cancers. The data were produced by immunoSEQ multiplex PCR, yet TCRdb's version contains in-frame clones alone and is incomplete. In the table there are about 54,000 clones, roughly 92% of which are singletons. The sequenced sample was CD4+ or CD8+ T cells sorted from blood, obtained in a trial of the OX40 agonist ivuxolimab. The receptors originated from an adult with an advanced solid tumor such as melanoma, head and neck, liver or kidney cancer.

In nucleotides, the CDR3 is TGTGCCAGCAGTGAACGGTGGACCGGGGAGCTGTTTTTT. It codes for CASSERWTGELFF. The chain links TRBV6-1 to TRBJ2-2; unclear D gene. This CDR3 comprises 13 residues. V dropped 2 bases and J dropped 5 bases, with 6 bases sitting between them. Germline values: CDR1 MNHNS, CDR2 SASEGT.

The V call is TRBV5-4, the J call TRBJ1-2; 10 bases fit TRBD1. The length of the CDR3 is 14 residues. Germline V gene data show CDR1 as SGHNT and CDR2 as YYREEE (reference sequence). V trimming: 1 base; J trimming: 6 bases; junction bases outside the gene matches: 3. The CDR3 DNA follows: TGTGCCAGCAGCTTGACCGGGACAGGGGATGGCTACACCTTC. The encoded protein is CASSLTGTGDGYTF.

The genes are TRBV19 and TRBJ2-2; TRBD2 matches at 7 bases. J was trimmed by 5 bases and V by 7 bases; bases with no gene match: 16. There are 17 residues in the CDR3. Germline-derived CDR1 and CDR2 are LNHDA and SQIVND (reference sequence). CDR3 DNA: TGTGCCAGTACCGCTGTAGCGGGCCTTCCGGGGACCGGGGAGCTGTTTTTT. Amino acid sequence: CASTAVAGLPGTGELFF.

The chain has TRBV5-1 and TRBJ2-2, with unresolved D. The CDR3 spans 16 residues. The V and J ends lost 1 base and 5 bases respectively, with 15 bases between them. In germline, CDR1 is SGHRS, CDR2 YFSETQ. This chain's CDR3 is CASSLRLGRLTGELFF. Written as DNA, the CDR3 is TGCGCCAGCAGCTTGAGGTTGGGCAGGCTGACCGGGGAGCTGTTTTTT.

The genes are TRBV5-1 and TRBJ2-5; 7 positions agree with TRBD1. Unmatched junction bases numbered 2, after V lost 0 bases and J lost 0 bases. Per the germline V gene, CDR1 is SGHRS and CDR2 is YFSETQ. The CDR3 runs 15 residues. The CDR3 spells CASSLEGAHQETQYF. DNA for the CDR3: TGCGCCAGCAGCTTGGAGGGGGCCCACCAAGAGACCCAGTACTTC.

The genes are TRBV9 and TRBJ2-5; the D is unclear. Trimming took off 4 bases at V and 4 bases at J, with 14 bases between the two ends. The CDR3 sequence is 14 residues long. Germline assignment: CDR1 SGDLS and CDR2 YYNGEE. CDR3 residues: CASSPHSDGETQYF. CDR3 nucleotide sequence: TGTGCCAGCAGCCCACACTCCGACGGAGAGACCCAGTACTTC.

This rearrangement joins TRBV6-6 to TRBJ1-1; 7 bases map to TRBD1. The CDR3 runs 15 residues. The germline V gene has CDR1 MNHNY and CDR2 SVGAGI (reference sequence). V shed 2 bases, J shed 10 bases, and the junction held 13 bases outside the gene matches. As DNA, the CDR3 is TGTGCCAGCAGTTACAACAGGGGAGGAGGAAAGGGAGCTTTCTTT. Protein sequence: CASSYNRGGGKGAFF.

The chain combines TRBV4-1 with TRBJ2-1; tentatively, D is TRBD1 (7 bases). Trimming cost V 11 bases and J 6 bases, with 20 bases left between them. This CDR3 contains 14 residues. Germline values: CDR1 MGHRA, CDR2 YSYEKL. In DNA, the CDR3 is TGCGCCGCGGGGACAGCGGCGTGGGGCAATGAGCAGTTCTTC. Its protein product is CAAGTAAWGNEQFF.

The chain uses TRBV7-9 and TRBJ2-1; TRBD2 matches 9 bases. CDR3 size: 18 residues. V was pared by 5 bases and J by 0 bases, with 11 bases of the junction left unmatched. Germline V CDR1 and CDR2: SEHNR, FQNEAQ (reference sequence). The CDR3 coding sequence is TGTGCCAGCAGCCGGCGGGGGGGGTTGACTCGCTCCTACAATGAGCAGTTCTTC. Its translation: CASSRRGGLTRSYNEQFF.